This TCR beta chain was retrieved from a study of cytomegalovirus exposure and HLA in healthy donors. The germline V and J ends were trimmed by 6 bases and 2 bases, with 12 bases remaining between them. Germline CDR1 SGHRS, CDR2 YFSETQ. The CDR3 extends over 14 amino acids. It was healthy bone marrow donors who served as donors. Researchers ran the PCR with 60 Vbeta and 13 Jbeta primers. The table came from immunoSEQ multiplex PCR; TCRdb's copy has only in-frame clones and leaves some out. This sample has about 160,000 clones, with around 68% found just once. The chain recombines TRBV5-1 with TRBJ1-3; D not resolved. Sample: PBMCs. This receptor was taken from a man aged 50-59 years in good health and CMV-seronegative. CDR3: CASMPGTPGNTIYF. The CDR3 coding sequence is TGCGCCAGCATGCCAGGCACCCCTGGAAACACCATATATTTT. The full variable domain, rest sourced from reference TRBV5-1 and TRBJ1-3, is KAGVTQTPRYLIKTRGQQVTLSCSPISGHRSVSWYQQTPGQGLQFLFEYFSETQRNKGNFPGRFSGRQFSNSRSEMNVSTLELGDSALYLCASMPGTPGNTIYFGEGSWLTVV.